This T cell receptor beta chain was profiled in a study of beta chain features in type 1 diabetes. In germline, CDR1 is SNHLY, CDR2 FYNNEI. This CDR3 is 16 amino acids long. Trimming removed 0 bases at V and 1 base at J, with 12 bases between. Sequencing targeted expressed TCRB transcripts, as all isolated RNA had been reverse transcribed. The average read count of naive, central memory and regulatory T cell samples was some 3.9 million. The method was immunoSEQ multiplex PCR; TCRdb's version includes in-frame clones alone and lacks a portion of them. The profile shows about 450,000 clones, roughly 11% of them singletons. The table lists this clone with a few counts.

The gene calls are TRBV2 and TRBJ1-1, with TRBD1 as a possible D gene (5 bases). The sample consisted of naive CD4+ T cells from blood. The receptor comes from a woman younger than 35 in good health. CDR3: CASSEAWRGRNTEAFF. The CDR3 region has the DNA TGTGCCAGCAGTGAAGCGTGGCGGGGACGGAACACTGAAGCTTTCTTT. The full variable domain, completed using reference TRBV2 and TRBJ1-1, is EPEVTQTPSHQVTQMGQEVILRCVPISNHLYFYWYRQILGQKVEFLVSFYNNEISEKSEIFDDQFSVERPDGSNFTLKIRSTKLEDSAMYFCASSEAWRGRNTEAFFGQGTRLTVV.